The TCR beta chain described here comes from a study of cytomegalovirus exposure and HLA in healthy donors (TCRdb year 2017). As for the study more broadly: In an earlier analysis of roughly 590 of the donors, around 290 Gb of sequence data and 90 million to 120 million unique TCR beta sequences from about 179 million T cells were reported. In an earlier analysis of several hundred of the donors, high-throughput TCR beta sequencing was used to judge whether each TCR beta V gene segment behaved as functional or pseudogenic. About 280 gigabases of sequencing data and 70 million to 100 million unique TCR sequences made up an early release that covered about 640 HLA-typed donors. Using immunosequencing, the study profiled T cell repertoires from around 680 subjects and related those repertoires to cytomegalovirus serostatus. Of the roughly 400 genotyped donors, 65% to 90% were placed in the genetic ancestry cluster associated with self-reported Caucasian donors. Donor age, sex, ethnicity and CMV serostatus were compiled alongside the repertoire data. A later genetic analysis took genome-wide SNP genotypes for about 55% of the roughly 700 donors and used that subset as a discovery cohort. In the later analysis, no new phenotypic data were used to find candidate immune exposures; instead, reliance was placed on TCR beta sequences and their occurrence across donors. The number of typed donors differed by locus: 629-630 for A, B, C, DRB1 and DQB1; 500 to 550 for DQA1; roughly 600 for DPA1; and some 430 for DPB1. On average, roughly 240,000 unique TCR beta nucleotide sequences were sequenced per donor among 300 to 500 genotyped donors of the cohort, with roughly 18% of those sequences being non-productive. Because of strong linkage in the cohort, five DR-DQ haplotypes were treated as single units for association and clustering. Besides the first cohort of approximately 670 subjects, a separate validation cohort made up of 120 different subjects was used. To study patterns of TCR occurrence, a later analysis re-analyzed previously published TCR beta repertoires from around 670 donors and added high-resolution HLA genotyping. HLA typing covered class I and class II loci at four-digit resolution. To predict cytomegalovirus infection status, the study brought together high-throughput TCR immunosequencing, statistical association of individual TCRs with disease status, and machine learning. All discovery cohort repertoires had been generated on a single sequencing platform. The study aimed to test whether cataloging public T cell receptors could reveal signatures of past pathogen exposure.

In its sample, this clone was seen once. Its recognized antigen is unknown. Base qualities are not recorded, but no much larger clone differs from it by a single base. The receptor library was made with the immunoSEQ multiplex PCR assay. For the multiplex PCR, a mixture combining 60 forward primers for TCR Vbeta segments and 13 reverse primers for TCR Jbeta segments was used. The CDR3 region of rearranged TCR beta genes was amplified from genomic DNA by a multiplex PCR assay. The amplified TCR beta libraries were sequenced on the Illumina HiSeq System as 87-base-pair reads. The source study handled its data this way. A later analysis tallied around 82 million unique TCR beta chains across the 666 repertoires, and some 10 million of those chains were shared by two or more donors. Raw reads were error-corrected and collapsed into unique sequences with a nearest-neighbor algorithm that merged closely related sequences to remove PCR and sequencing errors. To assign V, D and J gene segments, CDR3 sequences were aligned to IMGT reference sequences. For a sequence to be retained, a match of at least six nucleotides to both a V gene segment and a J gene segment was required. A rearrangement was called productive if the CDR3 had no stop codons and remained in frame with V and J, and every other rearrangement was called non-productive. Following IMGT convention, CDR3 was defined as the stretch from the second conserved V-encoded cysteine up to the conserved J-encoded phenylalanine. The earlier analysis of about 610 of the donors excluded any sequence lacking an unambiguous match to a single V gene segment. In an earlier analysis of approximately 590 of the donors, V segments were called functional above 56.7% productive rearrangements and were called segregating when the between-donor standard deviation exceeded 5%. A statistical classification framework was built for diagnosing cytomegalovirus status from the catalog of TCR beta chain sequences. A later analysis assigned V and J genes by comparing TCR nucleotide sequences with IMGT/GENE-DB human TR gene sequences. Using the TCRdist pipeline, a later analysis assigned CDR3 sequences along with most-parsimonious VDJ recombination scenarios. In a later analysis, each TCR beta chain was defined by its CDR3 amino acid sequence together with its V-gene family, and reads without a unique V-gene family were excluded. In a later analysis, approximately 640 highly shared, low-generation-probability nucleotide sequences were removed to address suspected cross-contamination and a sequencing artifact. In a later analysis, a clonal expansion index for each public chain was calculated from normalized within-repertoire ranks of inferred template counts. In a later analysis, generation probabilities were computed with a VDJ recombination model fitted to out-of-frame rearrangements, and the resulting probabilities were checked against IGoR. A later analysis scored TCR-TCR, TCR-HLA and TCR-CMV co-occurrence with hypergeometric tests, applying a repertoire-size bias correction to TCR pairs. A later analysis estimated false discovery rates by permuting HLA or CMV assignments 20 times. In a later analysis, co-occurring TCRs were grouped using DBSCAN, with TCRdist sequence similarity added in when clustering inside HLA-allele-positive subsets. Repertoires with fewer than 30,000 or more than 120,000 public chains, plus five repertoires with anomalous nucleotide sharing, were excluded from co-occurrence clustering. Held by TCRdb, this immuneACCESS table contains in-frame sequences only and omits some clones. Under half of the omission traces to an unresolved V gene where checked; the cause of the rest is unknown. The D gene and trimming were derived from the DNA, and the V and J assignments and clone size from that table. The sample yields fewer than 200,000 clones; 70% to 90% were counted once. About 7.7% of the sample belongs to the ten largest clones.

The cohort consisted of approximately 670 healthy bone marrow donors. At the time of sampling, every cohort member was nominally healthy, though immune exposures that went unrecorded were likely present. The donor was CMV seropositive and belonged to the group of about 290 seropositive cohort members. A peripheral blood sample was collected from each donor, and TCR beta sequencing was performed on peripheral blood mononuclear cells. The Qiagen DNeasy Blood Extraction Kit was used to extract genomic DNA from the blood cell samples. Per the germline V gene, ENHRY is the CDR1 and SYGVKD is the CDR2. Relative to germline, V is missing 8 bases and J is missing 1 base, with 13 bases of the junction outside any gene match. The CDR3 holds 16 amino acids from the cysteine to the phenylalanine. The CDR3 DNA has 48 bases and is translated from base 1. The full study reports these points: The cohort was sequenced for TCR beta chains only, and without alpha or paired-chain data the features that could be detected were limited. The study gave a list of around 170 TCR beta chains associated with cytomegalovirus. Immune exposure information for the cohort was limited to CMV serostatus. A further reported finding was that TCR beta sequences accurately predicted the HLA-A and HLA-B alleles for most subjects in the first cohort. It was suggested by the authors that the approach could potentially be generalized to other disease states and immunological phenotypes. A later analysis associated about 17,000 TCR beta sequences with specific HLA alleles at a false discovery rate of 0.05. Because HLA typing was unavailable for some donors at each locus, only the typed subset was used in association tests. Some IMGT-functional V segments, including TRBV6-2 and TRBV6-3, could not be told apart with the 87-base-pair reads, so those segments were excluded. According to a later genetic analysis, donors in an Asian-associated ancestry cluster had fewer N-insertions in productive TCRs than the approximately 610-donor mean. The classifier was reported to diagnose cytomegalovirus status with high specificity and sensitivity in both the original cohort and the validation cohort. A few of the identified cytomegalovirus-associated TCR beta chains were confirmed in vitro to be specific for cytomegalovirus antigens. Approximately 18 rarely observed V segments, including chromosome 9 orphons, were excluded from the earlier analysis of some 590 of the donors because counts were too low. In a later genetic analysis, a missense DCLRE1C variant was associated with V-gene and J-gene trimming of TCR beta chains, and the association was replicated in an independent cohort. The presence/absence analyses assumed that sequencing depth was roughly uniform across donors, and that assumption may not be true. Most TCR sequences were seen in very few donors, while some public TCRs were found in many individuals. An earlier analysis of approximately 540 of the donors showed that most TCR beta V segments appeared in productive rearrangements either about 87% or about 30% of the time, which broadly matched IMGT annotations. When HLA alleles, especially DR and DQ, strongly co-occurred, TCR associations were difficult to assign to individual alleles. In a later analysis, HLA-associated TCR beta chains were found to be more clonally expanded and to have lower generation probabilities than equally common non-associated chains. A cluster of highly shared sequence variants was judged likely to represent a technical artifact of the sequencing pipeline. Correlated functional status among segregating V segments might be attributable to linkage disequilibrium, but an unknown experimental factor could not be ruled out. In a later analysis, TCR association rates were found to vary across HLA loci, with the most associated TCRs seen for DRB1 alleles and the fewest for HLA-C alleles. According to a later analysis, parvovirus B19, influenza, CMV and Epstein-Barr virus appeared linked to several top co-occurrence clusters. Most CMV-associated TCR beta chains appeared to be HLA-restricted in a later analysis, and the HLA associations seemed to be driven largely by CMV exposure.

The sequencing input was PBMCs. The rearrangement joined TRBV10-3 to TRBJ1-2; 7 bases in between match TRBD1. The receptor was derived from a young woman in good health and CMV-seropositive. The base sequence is TGTGCCATCTTCGTGGGGACAGAGAATCTTAACTATGGCTACACCTTC. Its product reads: CAIFVGTENLNYGYTF.